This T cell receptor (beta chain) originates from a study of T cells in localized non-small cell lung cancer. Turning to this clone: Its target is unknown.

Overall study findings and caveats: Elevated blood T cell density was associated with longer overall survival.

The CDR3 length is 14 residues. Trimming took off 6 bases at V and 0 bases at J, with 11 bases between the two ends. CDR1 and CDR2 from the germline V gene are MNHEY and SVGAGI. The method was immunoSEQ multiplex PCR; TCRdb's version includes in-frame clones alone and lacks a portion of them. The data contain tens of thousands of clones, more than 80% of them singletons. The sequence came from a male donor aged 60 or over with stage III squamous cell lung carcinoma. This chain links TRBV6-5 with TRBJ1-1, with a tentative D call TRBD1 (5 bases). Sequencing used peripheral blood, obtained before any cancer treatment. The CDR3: CASRGGSMNTEAFF. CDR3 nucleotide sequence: TGTGCCAGCAGGGGGGGTAGTATGAACACTGAAGCTTTCTTT.